The 27 T cell receptor beta chains in this list originate from one sample, sequenced in a study of shared clonotypes between healthy human individuals. Profiled with immunoSEQ multiplex PCR; TCRdb holds only in-frame clones, not every one. The sample records some 980,000 clones, 76% being singletons. The sample was memory CD4+ T cells sorted from blood. Subset noted: CD45RA-negative fraction. The source of these receptors is a man between 18 and 29 years old in good health.

This clone came up once. The chain couples TRBV28 to TRBJ2-3; 8 nucleotides agree with TRBD2. The junction had 11 bases not matched to a gene; V was cut back by 5 bases and J by 7 bases. CDR3 size: 15 residues. Germline lookup yields CDR1 MDHEN and CDR2 SYDVKM. In DNA, the CDR3 is TGTGCCAGCAGTACCACGGGACTAGGAGGATATACGCAGTATTTT. Translating it yields CASSTTGLGGYTQYF.

The gene calls are TRBV28 and TRBJ1-6; 9 bases match TRBD1. The ends lost 3 bases at V and 1 base at J; junction bases unmatched: 10. The germline gives CDR1 MDHEN, CDR2 SYDVKM. CDR3 size: 19 residues. The CDR3 sequence is CASSFSPGQGYSYNSPLHF. CDR3 nucleotides: TGTGCCAGCAGTTTTTCACCGGGACAGGGTTATTCCTATAATTCACCCCTCCACTTT.

The chain combines TRBV10-3 with TRBJ1-2; tentatively, D is TRBD1 (5 bases). The CDR3 extends over 12 amino acids. Germline CDR1 is ENHRY and CDR2 is SYGVKD. V lost 11 bases, J lost 4 bases, and 14 bases lay in between. Written as DNA, the CDR3 is TGTGCCGTTGCAGGGTACGGCTATGGCTACACCTTC. It codes for CAVAGYGYGYTF.

This chain joins TRBV19 and TRBJ1-2, with 7 bases fitting TRBD1. This CDR3 is built from 14 residues. The germline V gene encodes CDR1 LNHDA and CDR2 SQIVND (reference sequence). The V segment lost 3 bases and the J segment 10 bases; nucleotides outside the gene matches: 11. The CDR3 coding sequence is TGTGCCAGTAGTATTACAGGGGACTTACACGACTACACCTTC. Translated, it gives CASSITGDLHDYTF.

The chain couples TRBV6-1 to TRBJ1-5, with D hard to call. The CDR3 totals 14 residues. Germline V CDR1 and CDR2: MNHNS, SASEGT. The ends were cut back, 6 bases at V and 0 bases at J, with 9 bases in the middle. CDR3 sequence: CASSFSDSNQPQHF. In DNA form, the CDR3 reads TGTGCCAGCAGCTTCAGCGATAGCAATCAGCCCCAGCATTTT.

Note on this clone: Other nucleotide sequences from this sample produce the same CDR3. The chain employs TRBV29-1 and TRBJ1-5; D possibly corresponds to TRBD1 (5 bases). This CDR3 has 14 amino acids. Germline CDR1 is SQVTM and CDR2 is ANQGSEA. V was clipped by 3 bases and J by 0 bases, with 9 bases between them. DNA for the CDR3: TGCAGCGTTGATGGGGGTGGTAGCAATCAGCCCCAGCATTTT. This sequence encodes CSVDGGGSNQPQHF.

CDR3 coding DNA: TGTGCCAGCAGCGTAGGGGTGGATATGAACACTGAAGCTTTCTTT. The encoded protein is CASSVGVDMNTEAFF. This chain joins TRBV9 and TRBJ1-1; no firm D call. This CDR3 spans 15 amino acids. CDR1 SGDLS and CDR2 YYNGEE come from the germline V gene. Trimming removed 0 bases from V and 0 bases from J, with 9 bases in between.

The chain uses TRBV18 and TRBJ1-6; a weak D match, TRBD1 (6 bases). CDR3 length: 15 amino acids. Deletions cut 3 bases from V and 5 bases from J, with 11 bases between. The germline V gene encodes CDR1 KGHSH and CDR2 LQKENI. The CDR3 is CASSPSTGNNSPLHF. The CDR3 DNA reads as TGTGCCAGCTCACCTTCTACAGGGAATAATTCACCCCTCCACTTT.

V and J are TRBV4-2 and TRBJ1-2; no clear D. This CDR3 has 16 residues. Trimming pared 0 bases from V and 2 bases from J, leaving 13 bases between. From germline, CDR1 is LGHNA and CDR2 YNFKEQ. DNA for the CDR3: TGTGCCAGCAGCCAAGATTTAAGTCTCCCCAACTATGGCTACACCTTC. Its translation: CASSQDLSLPNYGYTF.

The chain employs TRBV10-2 and TRBJ2-1; 8 bases are a match to TRBD2. Germline CDR1 reads WSHSY; CDR2 reads SAAADI. Trimming took 5 bases from V and 6 from J; bases not matched to a gene: 6. This CDR3 spans 14 amino acids. In DNA form, the CDR3 reads TGCGCCAGCAGTAGCGGGAGAGGAGGCAATGAGCAGTTCTTC. Translation gives CASSSGRGGNEQFF.

The V call is TRBV5-1, the J call TRBJ1-3, with D possibly matching TRBD1 (5 bases). The germline V gene encodes CDR1 SGHRS and CDR2 YFSETQ. The V and J ends lost 4 bases and 0 bases respectively, with 11 bases between them. There are 15 residues in the CDR3. In nucleotides, the CDR3 is TGCGCCAGCAGCATCGACAGCCTCTCTGGAAACACCATATATTTT. Translating it yields CASSIDSLSGNTIYF.

This sequence joins TRBV5-1 and TRBJ1-2; 7 positions agree with TRBD1. V lost 4 bases to trimming and J lost 0 bases; unmatched junction nucleotides: 6. The CDR3 has 15 amino acids. Germline V gene data show CDR1 as SGHRS and CDR2 as YFSETQ. The CDR3 is CASSTTGVTNYGYTF. The CDR3 bases are TGCGCCAGCAGCACCACAGGGGTTACTAACTATGGCTACACCTTC.

The CDR3 sequence: CASSSIDEAFF. The CDR3 DNA sequence: TGTGCCAGCAGCTCCATCGATGAAGCTTTCTTT. The chain has TRBV5-6 and TRBJ1-1; D is uncertain. The germline V gene has CDR1 SGHDT and CDR2 YYEEEE. Trimming shortened V by 3 bases and J by 7 bases, and 7 bases separated the two germline ends. The CDR3 runs 11 residues.

This rearrangement joins TRBV10-1 to TRBJ2-3, with TRBD2 identical over 10 bases. Looked up from germline, CDR1 is WNHNN and CDR2 is SYGVQD (reference sequence). V gave up 0 bases and J gave up 1 base; unmatched junction bases: 1. The CDR3 runs 16 residues. CDR3: CASSESSGGGTDTQYF. CDR3 in DNA: TGCGCCAGCAGTGAGTCAAGCGGGGGGGGCACAGATACGCAGTATTTT.

The chain employs TRBV15 and TRBJ2-7, with a possible D match to TRBD2 (5 bases). The CDR3 loop spans 12 amino acids. Between the trimmed V and J ends, which lost 6 bases and 0 bases, there was a span of 6 bases. The V gene's germline CDR1 is LNHNV and CDR2 YYDKDF (reference sequence). CDR3 sequence reads: CATSGSSYEQYF. CDR3 bases: TGTGCCACCAGTGGGAGCTCCTACGAGCAGTACTTC.

This clone has only a few counts. This CDR3 reads CASSSKVNTGELFF. The CDR3 DNA reads TGTGCCAGTAGCTCTAAGGTCAACACCGGGGAGCTGTTTTTT. The V gene is TRBV19, the J gene TRBJ2-2; D is ambiguous. Trimming left V 6 bases short and J 2 bases short, with 10 bases between. CDR1 and CDR2 (germline): LNHDA, SQIVND (reference sequence). This CDR3 comprises 14 residues.

A remark on this clone: This same CDR3 is encoded by further DNA sequences in the sample. The chain recombines TRBV18 with TRBJ1-1; D unclear. Germline assignment: CDR1 KGHSH and CDR2 LQKENI. The V end was cut by 0 bases, the J end by 3 bases, with 5 bases between. The CDR3 has 13 residues. DNA for the CDR3: TGTGCCAGCTCACCACCGGGAGACACTGAAGCTTTCTTT. It is translated as CASSPPGDTEAFF.

The J gene is TRBJ2-5, the V gene TRBV30, with no clear D. V was pared by 3 bases and J by 1 base, with 12 bases between. In germline, CDR1 is GTSNPN, CDR2 SVGIG (reference sequence). The CDR3 is 14 amino acids. CDR3 coding DNA: TGTGCCTGGAGCTTAGGGTCGGTCCAAGAGACCCAGTACTTC. This sequence encodes CAWSLGSVQETQYF.

The V gene is TRBV5-6, the J gene TRBJ1-1, with D hard to call. The CDR3 extends over 14 amino acids. In germline, CDR1 is SGHDT, CDR2 YYEEEE. V shed 3 bases and J shed 10 bases, with 19 bases lying between them. As DNA, the CDR3 is TGTGCCAGCAGCTCCTTCGCCAGTTTCCGAGGAGCTTTCTTT. Its translation: CASSSFASFRGAFF.

This clone turned up a few times. V usage is TRBV28 and J usage is TRBJ2-7; the D is unclear. Germline V CDR1 and CDR2: MDHEN, SYDVKM. Trimming took off 5 bases at V and 2 bases at J, with 10 bases between the two ends. The CDR3 length is 13 residues. CDR3 region: CASSREGPYEQYF. The DNA of the CDR3 is TGTGCCAGCAGTAGGGAAGGGCCCTACGAGCAGTACTTC.

V usage is TRBV14 and J usage is TRBJ2-6; D is ambiguous. Germline assignment: CDR1 SGHDN and CDR2 FVKESK. The CDR3 length is 18 residues. V lost 2 bases and J lost 0, with 14 bases in between. CDR3 sequence reads: CASSQWQSSGSGANVLTF. DNA of the CDR3: TGTGCCAGCAGCCAATGGCAAAGTTCTGGCTCTGGGGCCAACGTCCTGACTTTC.

The chain is built from TRBV2 and TRBJ2-3; D possibly uses TRBD1 or TRBD2 (5 bases each). From germline, CDR1 is SNHLY and CDR2 FYNNEI. The V gene lost 6 bases and the J gene lost 4 bases, with 14 bases spanning the gap. The length of the CDR3 is 14 residues. CDR3 DNA sequence: TGTGCCAGCAGGGGGCGGGCGGATTCAGATACGCAGTATTTT. Encoded protein: CASRGRADSDTQYF.

CDR3 sequence (DNA): TGTGCCAGCAGCTTACAGGGAAGGACTGAAGCTTTCTTT. Translation gives CASSLQGRTEAFF. This sequence joins TRBV7-6 and TRBJ1-1; D possibly corresponds to TRBD1 (5 bases). Germline values: CDR1 SGHVS, CDR2 FNYEAQ. Trimming pared 2 bases from V and 5 bases from J, leaving 9 bases between. The CDR3 spans 13 residues.

The chain uses TRBV19 and TRBJ2-6; perhaps TRBD2 as D (6 bases). Trimming took off 6 bases at V and 3 bases at J, with 21 bases between the two ends. CDR1 and CDR2 from the germline V gene are LNHDA and SQIVND (reference sequence). CDR3 length equals 18 residues. CDR3: CASSTPPWGLLGANVLTF. The CDR3 DNA is TGTGCCAGTAGCACCCCCCCGTGGGGACTGCTTGGGGCCAACGTCCTGACTTTC.

J is TRBJ1-1 and V is TRBV18; 7 bases are shared with TRBD1. This CDR3 region has 14 residues. Germline CDR1 is KGHSH and CDR2 is LQKENI. Unmatched junction bases numbered 5, after V lost 2 bases and J lost 5 bases. CDR3 bases: TGTGCCAGCTCACCAGAGACAGGGAGGACTGAAGCTTTCTTT. Translating gives CASSPETGRTEAFF.

The rearrangement joins TRBV4-3 to TRBJ1-6; 10 bases match TRBD1. Germline V gives CDR1 LGHNA, CDR2 YSLEER. V shed 8 bases and J 7 bases; nucleotides not matched to a gene: 5. The CDR3 is 14 amino acids. The CDR3 DNA follows: TGCGCCAGCTCCCGGGACAGGGGAAATTCACCCCTCCACTTT. It yields the protein CASSRDRGNSPLHF.

This chain links TRBV29-1 with TRBJ2-7, with D possibly being TRBD1 (5 bases). There are 12 residues in the CDR3. Trimming took 4 bases from V and 2 from J, leaving 9 bases between them. Germline V CDR1 and CDR2: SQVTM, ANQGSEA. The CDR3 region is CSVGRTTYEQYF. CDR3 DNA: TGCAGCGTTGGTAGGACAACCTACGAGCAGTACTTC.